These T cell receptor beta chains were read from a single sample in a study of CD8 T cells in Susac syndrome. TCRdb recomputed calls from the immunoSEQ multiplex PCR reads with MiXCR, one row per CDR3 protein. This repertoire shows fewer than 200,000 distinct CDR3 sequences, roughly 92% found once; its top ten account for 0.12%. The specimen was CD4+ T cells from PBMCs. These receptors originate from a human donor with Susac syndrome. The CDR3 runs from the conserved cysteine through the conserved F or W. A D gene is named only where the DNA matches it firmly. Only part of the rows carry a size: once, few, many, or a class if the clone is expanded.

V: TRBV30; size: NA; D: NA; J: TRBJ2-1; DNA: TGTGCCTGGAGTGTATTGGGCAATGAGCAGTTCTTC; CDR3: CAWSVLGNEQFF
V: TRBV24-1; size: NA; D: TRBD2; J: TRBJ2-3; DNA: TGTGCCACCAGTGACTTAGCGGGGGATACAGATACGCAGTATTTT; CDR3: CATSDLAGDTDTQYF
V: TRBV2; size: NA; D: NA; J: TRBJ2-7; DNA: TGTGCCAGCAGTCAAGCTGGGGCCCTCTACTACGAGCAGTACTTC; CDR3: CASSQAGALYYEQYF
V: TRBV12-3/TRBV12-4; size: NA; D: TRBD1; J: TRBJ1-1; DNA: TGTGCCAGCAGTTTAAATCAGGGGGGGGACACTGAAGCTTTCTTT; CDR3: CASSLNQGGDTEAFF
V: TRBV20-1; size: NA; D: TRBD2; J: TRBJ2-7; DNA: TGCAGTGCTCCTATCAGCGGGGCCTACGAGCAGTACTTC; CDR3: CSAPISGAYEQYF
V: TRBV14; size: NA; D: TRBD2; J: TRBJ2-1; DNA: TGTGCCAGCAGATTTACTAGCGAACGGGAGCAGTTCTTC; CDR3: CASRFTSEREQFF
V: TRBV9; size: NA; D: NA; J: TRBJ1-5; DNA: TGTGCCAGCAGCGCCACGGGGACGGGCAATCAGCCCCAGCATTTT; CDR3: CASSATGTGNQPQHF
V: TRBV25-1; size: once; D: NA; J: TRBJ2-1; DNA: TGTGCCAGCAGTGCGACAGGCCGCTACAATGAGCAGTTCTTC; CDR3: CASSATGRYNEQFF
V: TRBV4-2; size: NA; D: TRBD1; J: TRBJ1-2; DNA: TGTGCCAGCAGGCGGTCGGTGGGACAGGCAGGCTATGGCTACACCTTC; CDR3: CASRRSVGQAGYGYTF
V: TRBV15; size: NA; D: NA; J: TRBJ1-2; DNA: TGTGCCACCAGCAGAGAAGAACAGGGTTGGTACACCTTC; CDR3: CATSREEQGWYTF
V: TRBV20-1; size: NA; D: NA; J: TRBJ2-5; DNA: TGCAGTGCGCCGAAGCCTAAGTACCAAGAGACCCAGTACTTC; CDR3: CSAPKPKYQETQYF
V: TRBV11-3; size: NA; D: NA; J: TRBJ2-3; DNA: TGTGCCAGCAGCTTAAGGGACACAGATACGCAGTATTTT; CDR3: CASSLRDTDTQYF
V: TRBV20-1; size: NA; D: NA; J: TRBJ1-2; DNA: TGCAGTGCGCCGGAGGGCTCCTATGGCTACACCTTC; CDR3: CSAPEGSYGYTF
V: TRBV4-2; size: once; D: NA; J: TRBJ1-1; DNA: TGTGCCAGCAGCCAAGATGGAATCGGGAACACTGAAGCTTTCTTT; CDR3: CASSQDGIGNTEAFF
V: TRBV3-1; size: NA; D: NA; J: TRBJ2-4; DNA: TGTGCCAGCAGCCCTGGGGGCGCCAAAAACATTCAGTACTTC; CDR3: CASSPGGAKNIQYF
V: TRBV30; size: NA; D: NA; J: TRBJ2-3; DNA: TGTGCCTGGAGTGTCACAGATACGCAGTATTTT; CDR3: CAWSVTDTQYF
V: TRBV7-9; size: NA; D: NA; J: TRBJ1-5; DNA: TGTGCCAGCACTCCGGAAGGGGACCATCAGCCCCAGCATTTT; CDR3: CASTPEGDHQPQHF
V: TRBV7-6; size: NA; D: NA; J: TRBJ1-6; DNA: TGTGCCAGCAGCATAAAGTCGGTTGATTCACCCCTCCACTTT; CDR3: CASSIKSVDSPLHF
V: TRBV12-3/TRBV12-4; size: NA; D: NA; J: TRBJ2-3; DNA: TGTGCCAGCAAAACCAACCAGTATTTT; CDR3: CASKTNQYF
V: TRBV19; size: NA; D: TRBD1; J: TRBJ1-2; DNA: TGTGCCAGTAGTATTTGGACAGGTTCGAGGAACTATGGCTACACCTTC; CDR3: CASSIWTGSRNYGYTF
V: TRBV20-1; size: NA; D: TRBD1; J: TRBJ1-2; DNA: TGCAGTGCTAGAGATAGCGCAGGGGGAACTTACTATGGCTACACCTTC; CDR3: CSARDSAGGTYYGYTF
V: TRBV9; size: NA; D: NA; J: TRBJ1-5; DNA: TGTGCCAGCAGCGTTGATGAGAGTCAGCCCCAGCATTTT; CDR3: CASSVDESQPQHF
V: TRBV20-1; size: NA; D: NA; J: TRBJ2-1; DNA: TGCAGTGCCGAGGGAGAGGGCAGCTCCTACAATGAGCAGTTCTTC; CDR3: CSAEGEGSSYNEQFF
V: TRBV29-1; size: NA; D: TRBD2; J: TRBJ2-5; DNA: TGCAGCGTTGAGGCTAGCGGGGGTCCGGAGACCCAGTACTTC; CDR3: CSVEASGGPETQYF
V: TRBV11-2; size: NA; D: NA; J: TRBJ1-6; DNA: TGTGCCAGCAGTCAGACTAATTCACCCCTCCACTTT; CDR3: CASSQTNSPLHF
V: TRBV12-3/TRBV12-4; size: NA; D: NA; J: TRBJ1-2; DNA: TGTGCCACCCAGAGGGACGCTAACTATGGCTACACCTTC; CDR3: CATQRDANYGYTF
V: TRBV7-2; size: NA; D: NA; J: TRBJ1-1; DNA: TGTGCCAGCAGCTTAGCACAAATAAAGAGCACTGAAGCTTTCTTT; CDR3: CASSLAQIKSTEAFF
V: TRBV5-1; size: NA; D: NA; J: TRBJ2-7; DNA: TGCGCCAGCAGCCCAGGCGGGGTCAAATCCTCCTACGAGCAGTACTTC; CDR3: CASSPGGVKSSYEQYF
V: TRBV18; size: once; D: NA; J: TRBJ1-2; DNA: TGTGCCAGCTCATTCAGCGAGCAATCTGGCTATGGCTACACCTTC; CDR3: CASSFSEQSGYGYTF
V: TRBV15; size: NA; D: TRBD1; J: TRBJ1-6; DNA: TGTGCCACCAGCAGAGAAGGGGGCTTGCGATCACCCCTCCACTTT; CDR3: CATSREGGLRSPLHF
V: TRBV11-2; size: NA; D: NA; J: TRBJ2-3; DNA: TGTGCCAGCAGCTCCCTCAGGCAGGACTTGAGCACAGATACGCAGTATTTT; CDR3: CASSSLRQDLSTDTQYF
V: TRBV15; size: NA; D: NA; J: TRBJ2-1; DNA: TGTGCCACCAGCAGAGATGAAGGCAAACCATGGGCCAATGAGCAGTTCTTC; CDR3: CATSRDEGKPWANEQFF
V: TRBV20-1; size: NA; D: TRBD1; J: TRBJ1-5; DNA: TGCAGTGCTCACGGGTCGGGACAGGGGGTGCAGCCCCAGCATTTT; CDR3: CSAHGSGQGVQPQHF
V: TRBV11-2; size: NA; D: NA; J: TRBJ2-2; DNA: TGTGCCAGCAGCTTATCTGGGCAAATCCCTTTCACCGGGGAGCTGTTTTTT; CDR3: CASSLSGQIPFTGELFF
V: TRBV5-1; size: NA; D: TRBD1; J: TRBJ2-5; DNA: TGCGCCAGCAGCTTGGGGACAGGGGGCAGTGAGACCCAGTACTTC; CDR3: CASSLGTGGSETQYF
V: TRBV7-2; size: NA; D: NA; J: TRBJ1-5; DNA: TGTGCCAGCAGCACCAGTGGGCTCGGCAATCAGCCCCAGCATTTT; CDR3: CASSTSGLGNQPQHF
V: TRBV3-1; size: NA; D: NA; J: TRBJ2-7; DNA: TGTGCCAGCAGCCCCCGGGACGAGCAGTACTTC; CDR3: CASSPRDEQYF
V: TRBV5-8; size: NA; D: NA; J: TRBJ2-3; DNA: TGTGCCAGCAGCCCAAGGACCGTACCCGGCACAGATACGCAGTATTTT; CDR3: CASSPRTVPGTDTQYF
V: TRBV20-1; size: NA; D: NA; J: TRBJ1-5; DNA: TGCAGTGCTAGGTTTTCCGGGACCCCCAATCAGCCCCAGCATTTT; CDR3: CSARFSGTPNQPQHF
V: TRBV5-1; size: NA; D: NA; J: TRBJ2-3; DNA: TGCGCCAGCAGCTTGGAAAACTCCCCAGATACGCAGTATTTT; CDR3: CASSLENSPDTQYF
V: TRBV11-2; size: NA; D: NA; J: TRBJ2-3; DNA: TGTGCCAGCAGCTTAAATTTCGATACGCAGTATTTT; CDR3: CASSLNFDTQYF
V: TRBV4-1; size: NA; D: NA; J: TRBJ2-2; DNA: TGCGCCAGCACCAGGGAGGTGAACACCGGGGAGCTGTTTTTT; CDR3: CASTREVNTGELFF
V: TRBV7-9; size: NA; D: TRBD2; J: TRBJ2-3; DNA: TGTGCCAGCAGCTTCTTTGCGGGGGGAGATACGCAGTATTTT; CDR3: CASSFFAGGDTQYF
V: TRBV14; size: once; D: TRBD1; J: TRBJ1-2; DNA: TGTGCCAGCAGCCGAGGGACAGGGACTAACTATGGCTACACCTTC; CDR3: CASSRGTGTNYGYTF
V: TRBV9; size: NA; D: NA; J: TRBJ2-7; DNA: TGTGCCAGCAGCGTAGGTAGGGGTCCACGGGACGAGCAGTACTTC; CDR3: CASSVGRGPRDEQYF
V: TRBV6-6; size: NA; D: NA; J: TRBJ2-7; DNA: TGTGCCAGCAGTTACGAGGCAGGGGCCTACGAGCAGTACTTC; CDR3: CASSYEAGAYEQYF
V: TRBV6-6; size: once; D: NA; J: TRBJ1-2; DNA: TGTGCCAGCAGTTACTCGGGAGGGCCCTATGGCTACACCTTC; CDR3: CASSYSGGPYGYTF